One sample yielded the 11 T cell receptor beta chains listed below, sequenced in a study of blood T cell repertoires in COVID-19. Libraries were prepared by immunoSEQ multiplex PCR; TCRdb keeps only in-frame clonotypes and omits some of them. Of 250,000 to 350,000 clones in the sample, more than 70% were seen once. The sequencing sample was made of peripheral blood. These receptors all come from a man younger than 35 who had recovered from COVID-19.

The V gene is TRBV14, the J gene TRBJ2-3; 7 positions match TRBD2. Per germline, CDR1 SGHDN and CDR2 FVKESK. The CDR3 is 17 amino acids. The V segment lost 3 bases and the J segment 2 bases; nucleotides outside the gene matches: 11. The CDR3 protein is CASSHILAATYTDTQYF. In DNA, the CDR3 is TGTGCCAGCAGCCATATTCTAGCGGCGACTTACACAGATACGCAGTATTTT.

The chain combines TRBV25-1 with TRBJ1-2; 7 nucleotides agree with TRBD1. Germline V gene lookup returns CDR1 MGHDK and CDR2 SYGVNS. The CDR3 consists of 14 residues. J was trimmed by 2 bases and V by 3 bases; bases with no gene match: 3. For the CDR3, the DNA is TGTGCCAGCAGTGACCAGGGGGTAAACTATGGCTACACCTTC. Protein sequence: CASSDQGVNYGYTF.

This chain uses TRBV23-1 with TRBJ1-6; 7 bases are shared with TRBD1. TRBV23-1 is reported as an ORF; its role is uncertain. This CDR3 spans 16 amino acids. The V segment lost 9 bases and the J segment 7 bases; nucleotides outside the gene matches: 15. The CDR3 region is CARKTTRQGINSPLHF. Here the CDR3 DNA reads TGCGCCAGAAAGACAACTCGACAGGGCATCAATTCACCCCTCCACTTT.

The chain joins TRBV20-1 to TRBJ1-1; D is ambiguous. The length of the CDR3 is 13 residues. V was clipped by 3 bases and J by 4 bases, with 12 bases between them. The germline gives CDR1 DFQATT, CDR2 SNEGSKA (reference sequence). The CDR3 bases are TGCAGTGCTAGTGCAGGCGTACCCACTGAAGCTTTCTTT. This sequence encodes CSASAGVPTEAFF.

The chain joins TRBV7-2 to TRBJ1-6, with a weak D call TRBD1 (6 bases). This CDR3 is built from 17 residues. The ends were cut back, 5 bases at V and 0 bases at J, with 14 bases in the middle. CDR1 and CDR2 (germline): SGHTA, FQGNSA. CDR3 in amino acids: CASSPFTGSSYNSPLHF. The CDR3 bases are TGTGCCAGCAGCCCGTTTACAGGGAGCTCCTATAATTCACCCCTCCACTTT.

V usage is TRBV18 and J usage is TRBJ1-3; D is unclear. V lost 3 bases to trimming and J lost 0 bases, with 9 bases between them. The CDR3 loop spans 15 amino acids. CDR1 is KGHSH and CDR2 is LQKENI in the germline V gene. The CDR3 DNA follows: TGTGCCAGCTCACCCCTTGGAGCCTCTGGAAACACCATATATTTT. Encoded protein: CASSPLGASGNTIYF.

This clone was observed a handful of times. The chain combines TRBV29-1 with TRBJ1-1, with D tentatively TRBD1 (5 bases). From germline, CDR1 is SQVTM and CDR2 ANQGSEA. CDR3 length: 14 residues. The V end was cut by 7 bases, the J end by 1 base, with 16 bases between. The CDR3 DNA reads TGCAGCGCTCGTTCCAGTACAGGGAACACTGAAGCTTTCTTT. Translated: CSARSSTGNTEAFF.

The chain has TRBV7-2 and TRBJ1-2; 7 bases are shared with TRBD1. J was trimmed by 4 bases and V by 8 bases; bases with no gene match: 16. Germline V CDR1 and CDR2: SGHTA, FQGNSA. CDR3 length equals 16 residues. Written as DNA, the CDR3 is TGTGCCAGCGAACCCCCGGGCCTGGGACAGCCCTATGGCTACACCTTC. Protein: CASEPPGLGQPYGYTF.

This clone occurred once. The CDR3 DNA follows: TGCGCCAGCAGCCCTAGGGGAGGGCTCTTAAGTGGCTACACCTTC. This gives the protein CASSPRGGLLSGYTF. The chain uses TRBV4-1 and TRBJ1-2; D is perhaps TRBD1 (5 bases). Germline V gives CDR1 MGHRA, CDR2 YSYEKL. The CDR3 spans 15 residues. V was pared by 4 bases and J by 7 bases, with 19 bases between.

This chain uses TRBV19 with TRBJ2-1, with TRBD2 matching over 9 bases. This CDR3 contains 15 residues. After removal of 6 bases from V and 7 bases from J, the junction contained 10 bases not matched to a gene. Per germline, CDR1 LNHDA and CDR2 SQIVND (reference sequence). CDR3 bases: TGTGCCAGTAGCCCGACTAGCGGATTAAGAAATGAGCAGTTCTTC. It translates to CASSPTSGLRNEQFF. Full variable domain (outside the CDR3, taken from reference TRBV19 and TRBJ2-1): DGGITQSPKYLFRKEGQNVTLSCEQNLNHDAMYWYRQDPGQGLRLIYYSQIVNDFQKGDIAEGYSVSREKKESFPLTVTSAQKNPTAFYLCASSPTSGLRNEQFFGPGTRLTVL.

The CDR3 region is CASSVGLQPNEKLFF. CDR3 nucleotide sequence: TGTGCCAGCAGCGTAGGTTTACAGCCTAATGAAAAACTGTTTTTT. The rearrangement uses TRBV9 and TRBJ1-4, with D unresolved. Trimming stripped 0 bases from V and 3 bases from J, with 9 bases between. Germline V lookup: CDR1 SGDLS, CDR2 YYNGEE. The length of the CDR3 is 15 residues.